These 32 T cell receptor beta chains came from one sample sequenced in a study of OX40 agonist ivuxolimab in advanced cancers. TCRdb's table, derived via immunoSEQ multiplex PCR, lists solely in-frame clones and lacks some. Of over 50,000 clones listed, approximately 82% were seen once; the top ten hold 0.4% to 0.55%. The input for sequencing was CD4+ or CD8+ T cells sorted from blood, taken in a trial of the OX40 agonist ivuxolimab. The receptors derive from an adult with an advanced solid tumor such as melanoma, head and neck, liver or kidney cancer.

CDR3 DNA: TGTGCCAGCAGCAAAGAGGGGCGCAAGTTCTTC. Residues: CASSKEGRKFF. The chain uses TRBV21-1 and TRBJ2-1; the table gives TRBD1 as D, unverified against the DNA. TRBV21-1 is a pseudogene. This CDR3 comprises 11 residues.

The chain is built from TRBV7-2 and TRBJ2-1; 10 bases agree with TRBD1. The CDR3 length is 15 residues. Germline values: CDR1 SGHTA, CDR2 FQGNSA. With V trimmed by 2 bases and J by 7 bases, 5 bases remained unmatched. The CDR3 bases are TGTGCCAGCAGCTTAAGGACAGGGGGAAGAAATGAGCAGTTCTTC. Translation gives CASSLRTGGRNEQFF.

This rearrangement joins TRBV6-1 to TRBJ2-1; weak D call: TRBD2 (5 bases). This CDR3 comprises 12 residues. V lost 7 bases and J 10 bases, leaving 14 bases between the germline ends. The germline V gene has CDR1 MNHNS and CDR2 SASEGT. CDR3: CASTLWEREQFF. In DNA, the CDR3 is TGTGCCAGCACTCTGTGGGAGAGGGAGCAGTTCTTC.

V usage is TRBV30 and J usage is TRBJ1-2, with D perhaps TRBD1 (5 bases). Trimming shortened V by 0 bases and J by 5 bases, and 19 bases separated the two germline ends. The CDR3 runs 16 residues. Germline V gene lookup returns CDR1 GTSNPN and CDR2 SVGIG (reference sequence). CDR3 sequence reads: CAWSVPRQGGWYGYTF. The DNA of the CDR3 is TGTGCCTGGAGTGTACCGAGGCAGGGTGGTTGGTATGGCTACACCTTC.

The rearrangement uses TRBV4-1 and TRBJ2-4; perhaps TRBD2 as D (6 bases). V dropped 4 bases and J dropped 0 bases, with 19 bases sitting between them. Germline V gene lookup returns CDR1 MGHRA and CDR2 YSYEKL. This CDR3 is built from 18 residues. CDR3 DNA: TGCGCCAGCAGCCGGGGACTTGTTCGAGGGTTAGCCAAAAACATTCAGTACTTC. Protein product: CASSRGLVRGLAKNIQYF.

The CDR3 nucleotides are TGTGCCAGCTCACCGGGGTGGATAAATGAAAAACTGTTTTTT. Translation: CASSPGWINEKLFF. The gene calls are TRBV18 and TRBJ1-4; D is undetermined. Germline CDR1 is KGHSH and CDR2 is LQKENI. The germline V and J ends were trimmed by 3 bases and 5 bases, with 10 bases remaining between them. The length of the CDR3 is 14 residues. Drawing the rest from reference TRBV18 and TRBJ1-4, the complete variable domain is NAGVMQNPRHLVRRRGQEARLRCSPMKGHSHVYWYRQLPEEGLKFMVYLQKENIIDESGMPKERFSAEFPKEGPSILRIQQVVRGDSAAYFCASSPGWINEKLFFGSGTQLSVL.

About this clone itself: The junction departs from the called germline gene at one end, perhaps through a read error. The rearrangement joins TRBV7-7 to TRBJ1-6; D uncertain. CDR1 and CDR2 (germline): SSHAT, FNYEAQ (reference sequence). The CDR3 contains 15 residues. CDR3 in amino acids: CASSLGPGNNSPLHF. The CDR3 region has the DNA TGTGCTAGCAGCTTAGGCCCGGGGAATAATTCACCCCTCCACTTT.

Remarks on this clone: Other nucleotide sequences from this sample produce the same CDR3. The chain joins TRBV19 to TRBJ2-5, with 9 bases aligning to TRBD1. V trimming: 3 bases; J trimming: 5 bases; junction bases outside the gene matches: 4. CDR3 length: 14 residues. Germline CDR1 and CDR2: LNHDA and SQIVND (reference sequence). The CDR3 loop reads CASSITGGGETQYF. For the CDR3, the DNA is TGTGCCAGTAGTATTACAGGGGGCGGGGAGACCCAGTACTTC.

The sample holds one count of this clone. The rearrangement uses TRBV28 and TRBJ2-1, with TRBD2 matching over 8 bases. Germline CDR1 and CDR2: MDHEN and SYDVKM. After removal of 11 bases from V and 0 bases from J, the junction contained 6 bases not matched to a gene. The CDR3 spans 14 residues. The CDR3, as DNA: TGTGCCTCCTCGCGGGAGGTCTCCTACAATGAGCAGTTCTTC. It codes for CASSREVSYNEQFF.

The chain carries TRBV9 and TRBJ2-2; the D call may be TRBD1 or TRBD2 (5 bases each). Germline V gives CDR1 SGDLS, CDR2 YYNGEE. V was trimmed by 4 bases and J by 2 bases, leaving 9 bases between them. The CDR3 consists of 14 residues. The CDR3 nucleotides read TGTGCCAGCAGCTGGGACCATAACACCGGGGAGCTGTTTTTT. Protein product: CASSWDHNTGELFF.

This rearrangement joins TRBV6-5 to TRBJ2-1; 9 nucleotides match TRBD1. This CDR3 has 15 residues. Germline lookup yields CDR1 MNHEY and CDR2 SVGAGI. Unmatched junction bases numbered 4, after V lost 6 bases and J lost 1 base. The DNA for the CDR3 is TGTGCCAGCAGGGGGGACAGGGAATCCTACAATGAGCAGTTCTTC. Protein product: CASRGDRESYNEQFF.

J is TRBJ1-1 and V is TRBV19; the D gene is possibly TRBD1 (6 bases). V lost 6 bases to trimming and J lost 2 bases, with 13 bases between them. The CDR3 totals 14 residues. The germline gives CDR1 LNHDA, CDR2 SQIVND (reference sequence). The CDR3 DNA is TGTGCCAGTAGATGGGGGGCAACCAACACTGAAGCTTTCTTT. Translated, it gives CASRWGATNTEAFF. Full variable domain (rest looked up from reference TRBV19 and TRBJ1-1): DGGITQSPKYLFRKEGQNVTLSCEQNLNHDAMYWYRQDPGQGLRLIYYSQIVNDFQKGDIAEGYSVSREKKESFPLTVTSAQKNPTAFYLCASRWGATNTEAFFGQGTRLTVV.

Only one count was recorded for this clone. V is TRBV6-6 and J is TRBJ2-7, with D maybe TRBD1 (6 bases). The CDR3 spans 15 residues. The germline V gene has CDR1 MNHNY and CDR2 SVGAGI (reference sequence). V was trimmed by 7 bases and J by 3 bases, leaving 19 bases between them. CDR3 sequence: CASTPQGFRFYEQYF. The CDR3 DNA is TGTGCCAGCACCCCCCAGGGGTTCCGATTCTACGAGCAGTACTTC.

J is TRBJ1-2 and V is TRBV28; D gene uncertain. Germline CDR1 is MDHEN and CDR2 is SYDVKM. This CDR3 has 13 amino acids. V shed 5 bases and J shed 6 bases, with 13 bases lying between them. CDR3 sequence (DNA): TGTGCCAGCAGTATTCCCGGGGTTAATGGCTACACCTTC. Amino acid sequence: CASSIPGVNGYTF.

This chain connects TRBV19 to TRBJ1-5; D might be TRBD1 (5 bases). Germline values: CDR1 LNHDA, CDR2 SQIVND (reference sequence). The CDR3 has 13 residues. Deletions cut 5 bases from V and 5 bases from J, with 10 bases between. Here the CDR3 reads CASSLDKDQPQHF. The CDR3 coding sequence is TGTGCCAGTAGTTTGGACAAAGATCAGCCCCAGCATTTT.

The CDR3 DNA is TGCGCCAGCAGCGCAGGACTAGCGGGGCAAGAGACCCAGTACTTC. Protein product: CASSAGLAGQETQYF. This sequence joins TRBV5-1 and TRBJ2-5, with 12 bases that match TRBD2. J lost 2 bases, V lost 4 bases, and 3 bases had no gene match. The CDR3 length is 15 residues. The germline gives CDR1 SGHRS, CDR2 YFSETQ.

V usage is TRBV5-1 and J usage is TRBJ2-3; TRBD2 agrees at 7 bases. The CDR3 has 15 residues. Germline V CDR1 and CDR2: SGHRS, YFSETQ. V was clipped by 4 bases and J by 1 base; unmatched bases: 6. DNA for the CDR3: TGCGCCAGCAGCAGCGCTAGCGGACGCACAGATACGCAGTATTTT. Translated, it gives CASSSASGRTDTQYF.

This clone appeared a few times. The V call is TRBV10-3, the J call TRBJ2-2; TRBD2 aligns across 10 bases. The germline V gene has CDR1 ENHRY and CDR2 SYGVKD. The J segment lost 3 bases and the V segment lost 7 bases, leaving 8 bases of the junction unmatched. The CDR3 consists of 16 residues. Here the CDR3 DNA reads TGTGCCATCAAAACCGGACTAGCGGAGGACACCGGGGAGCTGTTTTTT. Protein product: CAIKTGLAEDTGELFF.

The rearrangement uses TRBV14 and TRBJ1-2, with D uncertain. Between the trimmed V and J ends, which lost 1 base and 8 bases, there was a span of 14 bases. CDR3 length equals 14 residues. Germline loops: CDR1 SGHDN, CDR2 FVKESK. The CDR3: CASSQGGNAGGYTF. The CDR3 DNA follows: TGTGCCAGCAGCCAAGGGGGTAATGCGGGCGGCTACACCTTC.

V gene TRBV25-1 combines with J gene TRBJ2-2; D tentatively fits TRBD1 or TRBD2 (6 bases each). The V gene's germline CDR1 is MGHDK and CDR2 SYGVNS. The CDR3 runs to 14 residues. The ends were cut back, 8 bases at V and 1 base at J, with 11 bases in the middle. CDR3 sequence reads: CASLEGGNTGELFF. The CDR3 DNA reads as TGTGCCAGCCTCGAGGGGGGGAACACCGGGGAGCTGTTTTTT.

This clone was found once. V and J are TRBV2 and TRBJ2-3; D may match TRBD1 or TRBD2 (5 bases each). Germline CDR1 SNHLY, CDR2 FYNNEI. This CDR3 contains 11 residues. V shed 6 bases and J shed 6 bases, with 7 bases lying between them. In DNA form, the CDR3 reads TGTGCCAGCAGCTGGGGGGATACGCAGTATTTT. As protein: CASSWGDTQYF. Based on the CDR3 plus reference TRBV2 and TRBJ2-3, the full variable domain is EPEVTQTPSHQVTQMGQEVILRCVPISNHLYFYWYRQILGQKVEFLVSFYNNEISEKSEIFDDQFSVERPDGSNFTLKIRSTKLEDSAMYFCASSWGDTQYFGPGTRLTVL.

The chain combines TRBV18 with TRBJ2-1; 7 nucleotides align to TRBD2. Germline V lookup: CDR1 KGHSH, CDR2 LQKENI. V dropped 4 bases and J dropped 4; count of bases not matched to a gene: 7. The CDR3 loop spans 15 amino acids. CDR3 residues: CASSLSAGAYNEQFF. For the CDR3, the DNA is TGTGCCAGCTCACTGTCGGCGGGAGCTTACAATGAGCAGTTCTTC.

The rearrangement links TRBV5-1 to TRBJ2-7; perhaps TRBD1 as D (5 bases). This CDR3 spans 12 amino acids. Per germline, CDR1 SGHRS and CDR2 YFSETQ. V was trimmed by 3 bases and J by 3 bases, leaving 7 bases between them. This CDR3 reads CASSYQGYEQYF. CDR3 coding DNA: TGCGCCAGCAGCTACCAGGGCTACGAGCAGTACTTC.

This clone was seen only a few times. The chain recombines TRBV6-6 with TRBJ2-3; 8 bases fit TRBD1. The V gene end was trimmed by 5 bases and the J gene end by 1 base; junction bases not matched to a gene: 5. The CDR3 covers 15 residues. Germline V gene data show CDR1 as MNHNY and CDR2 as SVGAGI (reference sequence). In DNA form, the CDR3 reads TGTGCCAGCAGTAGCAGGGGGCTTGGCACAGATACGCAGTATTTT. Its translation: CASSSRGLGTDTQYF.

This sequence joins TRBV2 and TRBJ2-5; TRBD2 is a possible D gene (5 bases). CDR3 length: 14 amino acids. Germline loops: CDR1 SNHLY, CDR2 FYNNEI. Trimming left V 8 bases short and J 4 bases short, with 17 bases between. The chain's CDR3 is CASGSLAPGETQYF. The DNA for the CDR3 is TGTGCCAGCGGGTCCCTAGCTCCAGGAGAGACCCAGTACTTC.

The chain recombines TRBV15 with TRBJ2-5, with unresolved D. CDR1 LNHNV and CDR2 YYDKDF come from the germline V gene (reference sequence). The CDR3 covers 15 residues. The germline V and J ends were trimmed by 0 bases and 5 bases, with 13 bases remaining between them. Here the CDR3 reads CATSRDLGTPETQYF. DNA for the CDR3: TGTGCCACCAGCAGAGATTTGGGCACCCCCGAGACCCAGTACTTC.

The chain combines TRBV6-1 with TRBJ1-1, with D perhaps TRBD1 (6 bases). Germline V gene data show CDR1 as MNHNS and CDR2 as SASEGT. The CDR3 is 14 amino acids. V was trimmed by 4 bases and J by 8 bases, leaving 17 bases between them. DNA of the CDR3: TGTGCCAGCAGTGGGCCAGGGGAACATATAGAAGCTTTCTTT. Amino acid sequence: CASSGPGEHIEAFF.

The V call is TRBV11-3, the J call TRBJ2-7; D ambiguous. Germline assignment: CDR1 SGHNT and CDR2 YENEEA. This CDR3 has 14 amino acids. Trimming stripped 5 bases from V and 3 bases from J, with 14 bases between. This chain's CDR3 is CASSPTSGGYEQYF. The CDR3 nucleotides are TGTGCCAGCAGCCCGACCTCAGGTGGCTACGAGCAGTACTTC.

The V gene is TRBV19, the J gene TRBJ2-4; D is perhaps TRBD1 or TRBD2 (5 bases each). The CDR3 consists of 15 residues. V was shortened by 3 bases and J by 0 bases, with 9 bases between the two germline ends. Per the germline V gene, CDR1 is LNHDA and CDR2 is SQIVND (reference sequence). The CDR3 DNA is TGTGCCAGTAGTATTAGGGACCCAGCCAAAAACATTCAGTACTTC. Protein: CASSIRDPAKNIQYF.

This chain connects TRBV9 to TRBJ2-1; maybe TRBD2 (6 bases). V was clipped by 4 bases and J by 0 bases, with 8 bases between them. CDR3 size: 14 residues. Per the germline V gene, CDR1 is SGDLS and CDR2 is YYNGEE. This CDR3 is CASSPRGSYNEQFF. In nucleotides, the CDR3 is TGTGCCAGCAGCCCGCGGGGCTCCTACAATGAGCAGTTCTTC.

V and J are TRBV10-2 and TRBJ1-1; D remains ambiguous. V shed 3 bases and J shed 0 bases, with 5 bases lying between them. This CDR3 comprises 13 residues. Looked up from germline, CDR1 is WSHSY and CDR2 is SAAADI. The CDR3 DNA sequence: TGCGCCAGCAGTGAAGTAATGAACACTGAAGCTTTCTTT. Translated, it gives CASSEVMNTEAFF.

This chain connects TRBV6-4 to TRBJ2-3; TRBD2 matches at 8 bases. Germline CDR1 reads MRHNA; CDR2 reads SNTAGT. J gave up 2 bases and V 0 bases, and 4 bases lay outside the gene matches. CDR3 length: 16 residues. DNA of the CDR3: TGTGCCAGCAGTGACTCAGGCGGGAGGCCCACAGATACGCAGTATTTT. Translating gives CASSDSGGRPTDTQYF.